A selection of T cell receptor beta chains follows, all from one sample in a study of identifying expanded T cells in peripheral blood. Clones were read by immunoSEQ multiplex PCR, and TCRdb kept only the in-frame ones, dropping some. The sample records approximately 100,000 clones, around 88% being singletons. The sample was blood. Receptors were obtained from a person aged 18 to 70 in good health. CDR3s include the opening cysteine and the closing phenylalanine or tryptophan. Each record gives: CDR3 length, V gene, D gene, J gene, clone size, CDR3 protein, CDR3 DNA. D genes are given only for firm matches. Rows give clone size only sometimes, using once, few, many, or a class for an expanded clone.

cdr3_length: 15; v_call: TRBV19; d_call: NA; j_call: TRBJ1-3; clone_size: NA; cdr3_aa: CASTLDVSSGNTIYF; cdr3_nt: TGTGCCAGTACATTAGACGTCAGCTCTGGAAACACCATATATTTT
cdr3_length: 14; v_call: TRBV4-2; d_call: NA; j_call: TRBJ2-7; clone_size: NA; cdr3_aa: CASSQLQGRYEQYF; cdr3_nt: TGTGCCAGCAGCCAACTACAGGGCCGCTACGAGCAGTACTTC
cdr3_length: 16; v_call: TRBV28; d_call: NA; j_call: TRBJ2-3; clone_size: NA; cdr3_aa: CASSRFPPEGADTQYF; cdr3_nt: TGTGCCAGCAGCCGCTTCCCGCCGGAGGGGGCAGATACGCAGTATTTT
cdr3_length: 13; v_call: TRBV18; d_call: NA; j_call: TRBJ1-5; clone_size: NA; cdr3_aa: CASSPNLNQPQHF; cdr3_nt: TGTGCCAGCTCACCCAACCTTAACCAGCCCCAGCATTTT
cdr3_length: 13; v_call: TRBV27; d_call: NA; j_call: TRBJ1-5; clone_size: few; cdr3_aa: CASWTDRNQPQHF; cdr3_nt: TGTGCCAGCTGGACTGATAGAAATCAGCCCCAGCATTTT
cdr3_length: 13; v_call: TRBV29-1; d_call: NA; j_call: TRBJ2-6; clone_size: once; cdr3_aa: CSVGQPGANVLTF; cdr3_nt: TGCAGCGTTGGACAGCCTGGGGCCAACGTCCTGACTTTC
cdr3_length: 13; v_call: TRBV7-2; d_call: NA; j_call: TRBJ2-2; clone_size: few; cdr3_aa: CASSPNRAGELFF; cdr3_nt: TGTGCCAGCAGCCCTAACAGGGCCGGGGAGCTGTTTTTT
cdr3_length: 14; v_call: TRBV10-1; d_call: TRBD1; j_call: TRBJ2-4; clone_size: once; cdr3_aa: CASSEQQGARIQYF; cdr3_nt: TGCGCCAGCAGTGAGCAACAGGGGGCGAGGATTCAGTACTTC
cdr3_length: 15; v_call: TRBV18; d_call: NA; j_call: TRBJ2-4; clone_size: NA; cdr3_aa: CASSPSTGPENIQYF; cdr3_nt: TGTGCCAGCTCACCCTCAACAGGGCCGGAAAACATTCAGTACTTC
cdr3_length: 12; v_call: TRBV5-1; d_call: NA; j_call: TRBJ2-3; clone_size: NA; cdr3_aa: CASRGGTDTQYF; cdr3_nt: TGCGCCAGCAGGGGGGGCACAGATACGCAGTATTTT
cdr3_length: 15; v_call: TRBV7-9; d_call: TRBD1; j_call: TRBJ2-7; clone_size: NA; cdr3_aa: CASSSTGGALYEQYF; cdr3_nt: TGTGCCAGCAGCTCGACAGGGGGAGCCCTCTACGAGCAGTACTTC
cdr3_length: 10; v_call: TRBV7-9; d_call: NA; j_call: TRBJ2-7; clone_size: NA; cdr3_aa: CASSPYEQYF; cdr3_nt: TGTGCCAGCAGCCCCTACGAGCAGTACTTC
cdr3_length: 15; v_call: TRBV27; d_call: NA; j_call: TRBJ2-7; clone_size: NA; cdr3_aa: CASSLSWDTSYEQYF; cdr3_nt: TGTGCCAGCAGTTTATCGTGGGACACCTCCTACGAGCAGTACTTC
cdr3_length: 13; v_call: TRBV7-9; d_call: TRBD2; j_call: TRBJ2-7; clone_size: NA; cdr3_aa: CASSFGGGREQYF; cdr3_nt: TGTGCCAGCAGCTTCGGCGGGGGGCGCGAGCAGTACTTC
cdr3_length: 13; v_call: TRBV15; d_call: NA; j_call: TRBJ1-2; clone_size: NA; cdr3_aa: CATSGGQGYGYTF; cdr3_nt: TGTGCCACCTCTGGAGGGCAGGGGTATGGCTACACCTTC
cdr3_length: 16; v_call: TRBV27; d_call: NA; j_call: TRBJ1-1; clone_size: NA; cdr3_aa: CASSLSLALGWGEAFF; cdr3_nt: TGTGCCAGCAGTTTATCCCTAGCTTTGGGGTGGGGTGAAGCTTTCTTT
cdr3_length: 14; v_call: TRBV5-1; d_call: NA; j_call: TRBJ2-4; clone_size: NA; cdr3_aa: CASSLDASSHIQYF; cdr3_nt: TGCGCCAGCAGCTTGGATGCTAGCTCGCACATTCAGTACTTC
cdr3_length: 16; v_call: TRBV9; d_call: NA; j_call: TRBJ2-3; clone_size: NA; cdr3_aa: CASSPRAGDLTDTQYF; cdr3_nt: TGTGCCAGCAGCCCCCGGGCAGGGGACCTCACAGATACGCAGTATTTT
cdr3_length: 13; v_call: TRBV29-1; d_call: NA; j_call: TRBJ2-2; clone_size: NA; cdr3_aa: CSVENYEAGELFF; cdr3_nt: TGCAGCGTGGAAAACTATGAAGCCGGGGAGCTGTTTTTT
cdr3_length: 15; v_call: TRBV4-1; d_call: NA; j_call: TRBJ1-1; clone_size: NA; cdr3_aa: CASTGRATMNTEAFF; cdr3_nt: TGCGCCAGTACGGGTAGAGCTACCATGAACACTGAAGCTTTCTTT
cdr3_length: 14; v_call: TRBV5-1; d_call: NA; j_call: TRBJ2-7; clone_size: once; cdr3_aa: CASSLSGLGYEQYF; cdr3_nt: TGCGCCAGCAGCTTATCAGGGCTTGGCTACGAGCAGTACTTC
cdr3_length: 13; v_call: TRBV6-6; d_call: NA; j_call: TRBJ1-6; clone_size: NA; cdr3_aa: CASSRYPDSPLHF; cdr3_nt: TGTGCCAGCAGCCGCTACCCCGATTCACCCCTCCACTTT
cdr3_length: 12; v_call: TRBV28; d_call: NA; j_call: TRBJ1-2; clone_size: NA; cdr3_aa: CASSWTNYGYTF; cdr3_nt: TGTGCCAGCAGTTGGACAAACTATGGCTACACCTTC
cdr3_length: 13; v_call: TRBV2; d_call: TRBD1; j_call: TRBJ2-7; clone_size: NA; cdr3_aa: CASLQGVYYEQYF; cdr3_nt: TGTGCCAGCCTACAGGGGGTGTACTACGAGCAGTACTTC
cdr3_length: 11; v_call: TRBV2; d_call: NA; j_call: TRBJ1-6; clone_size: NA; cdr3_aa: CASSEAEPLHF; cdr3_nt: TGTGCCAGCAGTGAGGCAGAACCCCTCCACTTT
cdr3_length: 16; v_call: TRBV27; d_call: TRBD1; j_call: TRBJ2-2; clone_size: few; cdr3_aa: CASSLGQGVGTGELFF; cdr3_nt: TGTGCCAGCAGTTTAGGACAGGGGGTAGGCACCGGGGAGCTGTTTTTT
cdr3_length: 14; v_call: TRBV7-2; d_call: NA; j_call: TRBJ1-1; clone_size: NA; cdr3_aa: CASSPSGTNTEAFF; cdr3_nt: TGTGCCAGCAGCCCTAGTGGAACGAACACTGAAGCTTTCTTT
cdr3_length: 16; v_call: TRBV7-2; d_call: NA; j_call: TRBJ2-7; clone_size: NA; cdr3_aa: CASSPRGGVFVYEQYF; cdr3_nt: TGTGCCAGCAGCCCAAGGGGGGGCGTCTTTGTCTACGAGCAGTACTTC
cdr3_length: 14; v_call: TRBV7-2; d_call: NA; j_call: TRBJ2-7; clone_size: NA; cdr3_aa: CASNRGLRGDEQYF; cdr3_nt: TGTGCCAGCAACCGGGGACTCAGAGGCGACGAGCAGTACTTC
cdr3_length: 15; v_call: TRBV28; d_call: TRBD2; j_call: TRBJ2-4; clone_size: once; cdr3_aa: CASSFAGGAKNIQYF; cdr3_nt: TGTGCCAGCAGTTTCGCGGGGGGAGCCAAAAACATTCAGTACTTC
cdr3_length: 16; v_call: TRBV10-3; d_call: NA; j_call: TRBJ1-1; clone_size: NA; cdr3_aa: CAISGTGGPPRTEAFF; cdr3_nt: TGTGCCATCAGTGGGACCGGGGGCCCACCTCGGACTGAAGCTTTCTTT
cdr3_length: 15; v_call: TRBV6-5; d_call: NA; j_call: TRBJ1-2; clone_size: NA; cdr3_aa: CASSYSGGGGYGYTF; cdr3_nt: TGTGCCAGCAGTTACTCGGGAGGAGGTGGATATGGCTACACCTTC
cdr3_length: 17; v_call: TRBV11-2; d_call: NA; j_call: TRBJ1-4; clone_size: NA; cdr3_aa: CASSLARTAPSNEKLFF; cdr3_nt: TGTGCCAGCAGCTTAGCGCGGACAGCCCCGTCGAATGAAAAACTGTTTTTT
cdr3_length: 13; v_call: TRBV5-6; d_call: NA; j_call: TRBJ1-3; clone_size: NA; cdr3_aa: CASRGGSGNTIYF; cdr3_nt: TGTGCCAGCAGAGGGGGCTCTGGAAACACCATATATTTT
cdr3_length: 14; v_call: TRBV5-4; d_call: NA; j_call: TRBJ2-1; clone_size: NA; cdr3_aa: CASSLALRLNEQFF; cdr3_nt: TGTGCCAGCAGCTTGGCGCTCAGGCTCAATGAGCAGTTCTTC
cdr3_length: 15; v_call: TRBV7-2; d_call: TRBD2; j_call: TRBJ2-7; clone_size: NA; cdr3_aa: CASSFPSGGLYEQYF; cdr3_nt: TGTGCCAGCAGCTTTCCTAGCGGGGGGCTCTACGAGCAGTACTTC
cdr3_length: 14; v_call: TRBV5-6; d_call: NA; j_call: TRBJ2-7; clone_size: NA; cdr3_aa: CASSLRGFGYEQYF; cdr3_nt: TGTGCCAGCAGCTTGAGGGGATTCGGTTACGAGCAGTACTTC
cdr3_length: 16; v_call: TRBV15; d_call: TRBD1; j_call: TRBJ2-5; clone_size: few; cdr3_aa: CATSREGTQGEETQYF; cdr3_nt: TGTGCCACCAGCAGAGAGGGGACCCAGGGGGAAGAGACCCAGTACTTC
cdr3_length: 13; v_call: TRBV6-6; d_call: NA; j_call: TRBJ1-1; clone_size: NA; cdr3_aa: CASSYSIGDEAFF; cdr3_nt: TGTGCCAGCAGTTACTCGATAGGTGATGAAGCTTTCTTT
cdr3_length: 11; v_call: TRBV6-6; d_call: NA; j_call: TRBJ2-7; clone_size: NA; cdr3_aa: CASSYGVMQYF; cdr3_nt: TGTGCCAGCAGTTACGGGGTCATGCAGTACTTC
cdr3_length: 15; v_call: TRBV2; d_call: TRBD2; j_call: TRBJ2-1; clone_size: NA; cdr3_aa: CASSPGLAVRHEQFF; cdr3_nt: TGTGCCAGCAGTCCGGGACTAGCGGTAAGGCATGAGCAGTTCTTC
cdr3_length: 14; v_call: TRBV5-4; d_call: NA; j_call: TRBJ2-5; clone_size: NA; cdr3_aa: CASSRPGTGETQYF; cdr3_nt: TGTGCCAGCAGCCGCCCAGGGACCGGAGAGACCCAGTACTTC
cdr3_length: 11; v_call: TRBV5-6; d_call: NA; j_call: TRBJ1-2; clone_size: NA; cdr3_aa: CASSSTSPKTF; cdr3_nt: TGTGCCAGCAGCAGTACGAGTCCAAAAACCTTC
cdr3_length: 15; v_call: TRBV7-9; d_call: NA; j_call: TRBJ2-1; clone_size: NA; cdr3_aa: CASTTRGALYNEQFF; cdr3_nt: TGTGCCAGCACCACTCGGGGGGCCCTCTACAATGAGCAGTTCTTC
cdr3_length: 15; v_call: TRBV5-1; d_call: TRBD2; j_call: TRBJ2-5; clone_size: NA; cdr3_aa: CASSFRIAGEETQYF; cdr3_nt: TGCGCCAGCAGCTTCAGAATAGCGGGGGAAGAGACCCAGTACTTC
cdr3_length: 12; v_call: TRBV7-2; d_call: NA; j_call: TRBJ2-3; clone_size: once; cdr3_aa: CASSLWMDTQYF; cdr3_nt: TGTGCCAGCAGCTTATGGATGGATACGCAGTATTTT
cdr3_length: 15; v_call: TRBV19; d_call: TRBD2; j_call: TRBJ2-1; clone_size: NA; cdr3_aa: CASRTSGSSGYEQFF; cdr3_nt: TGTGCCAGTCGGACTAGCGGTTCATCTGGGTATGAGCAGTTCTTC
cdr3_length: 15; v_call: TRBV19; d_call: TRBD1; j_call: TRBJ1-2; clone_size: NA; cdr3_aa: CASSMGQGSLYGYTF; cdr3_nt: TGTGCCAGTAGTATGGGACAGGGGTCTCTCTATGGCTACACCTTC
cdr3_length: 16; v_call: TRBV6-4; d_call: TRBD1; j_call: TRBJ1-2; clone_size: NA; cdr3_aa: CASRSHPGQGDYGYTF; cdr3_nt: TGTGCCAGCAGAAGCCATCCGGGACAGGGAGACTATGGCTACACCTTC
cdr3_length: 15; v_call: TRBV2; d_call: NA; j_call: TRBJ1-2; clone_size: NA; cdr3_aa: CASSVSREANYGYTF; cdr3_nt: TGTGCCAGCAGTGTTAGCAGGGAAGCTAACTATGGCTACACCTTC